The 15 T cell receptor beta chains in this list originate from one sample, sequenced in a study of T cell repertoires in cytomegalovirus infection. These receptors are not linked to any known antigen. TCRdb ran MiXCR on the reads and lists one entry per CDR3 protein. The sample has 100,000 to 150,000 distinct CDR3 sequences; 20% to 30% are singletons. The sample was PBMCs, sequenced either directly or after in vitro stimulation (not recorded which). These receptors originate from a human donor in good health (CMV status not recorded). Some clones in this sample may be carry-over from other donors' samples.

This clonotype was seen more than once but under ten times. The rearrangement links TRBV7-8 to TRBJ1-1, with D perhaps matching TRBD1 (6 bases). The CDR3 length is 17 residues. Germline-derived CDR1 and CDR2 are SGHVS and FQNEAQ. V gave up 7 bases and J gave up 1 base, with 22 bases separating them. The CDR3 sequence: CASIPNRRGGGNTEAFF. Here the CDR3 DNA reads TGTGCCAGCATCCCAAACCGGAGGGGGGGGGGGAACACTGAAGCTTTCTTT.

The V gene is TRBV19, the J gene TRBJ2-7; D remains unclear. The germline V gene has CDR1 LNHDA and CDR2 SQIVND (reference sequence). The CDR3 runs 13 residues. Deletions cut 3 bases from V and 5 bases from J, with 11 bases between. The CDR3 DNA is TGTGCCAGTAGTATGAATCCTCCCCACGAGCAGTACTTC. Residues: CASSMNPPHEQYF.

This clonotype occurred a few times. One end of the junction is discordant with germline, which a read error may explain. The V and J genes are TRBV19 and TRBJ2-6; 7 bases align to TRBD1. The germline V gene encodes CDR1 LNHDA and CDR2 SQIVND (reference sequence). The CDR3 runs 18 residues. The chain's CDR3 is CASSKAGTVRSGANVLTF. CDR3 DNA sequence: TGTGCCAGTAGCAAAGCCGGGACAGTCCGATCTGGGGCCAACGTCCTGACTTTT.

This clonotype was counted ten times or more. The CDR3 loop reads CASSLRLGYTGELFF. CDR3 sequence (DNA): TGTGCCAGCAGCTTGCGGCTAGGGTACACCGGGGAGCTGTTTTTT. The genes are TRBV7-2 and TRBJ2-2, with unresolved D. Germline V gene data show CDR1 as SGHTA and CDR2 as FQGNSA. The CDR3 is 15 amino acids. Trimming took 3 bases from V and 3 from J, leaving 11 bases between them.

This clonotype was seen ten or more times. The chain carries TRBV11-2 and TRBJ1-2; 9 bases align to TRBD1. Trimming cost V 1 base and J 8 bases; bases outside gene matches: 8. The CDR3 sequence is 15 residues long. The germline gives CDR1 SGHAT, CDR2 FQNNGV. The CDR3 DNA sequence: TGTGCCAGCAGCTTAGCCGGGACAGGGATCGACGGCTACACCTTC. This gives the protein CASSLAGTGIDGYTF.

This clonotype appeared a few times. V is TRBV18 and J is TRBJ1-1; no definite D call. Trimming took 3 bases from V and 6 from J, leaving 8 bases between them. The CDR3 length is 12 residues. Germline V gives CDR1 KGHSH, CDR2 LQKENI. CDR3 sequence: CASSPPSAEAFF. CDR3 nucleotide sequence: TGTGCCAGCTCACCTCCGTCCGCTGAAGCTTTCTTT.

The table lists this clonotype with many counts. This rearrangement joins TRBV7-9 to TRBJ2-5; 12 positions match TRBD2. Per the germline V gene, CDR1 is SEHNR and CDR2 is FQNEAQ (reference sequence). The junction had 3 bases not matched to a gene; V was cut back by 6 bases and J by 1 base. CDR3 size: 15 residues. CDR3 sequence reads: CASRRTSGTQETQYF. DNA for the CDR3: TGTGCCAGCAGAAGGACTAGCGGGACCCAAGAGACCCAGTACTTC.

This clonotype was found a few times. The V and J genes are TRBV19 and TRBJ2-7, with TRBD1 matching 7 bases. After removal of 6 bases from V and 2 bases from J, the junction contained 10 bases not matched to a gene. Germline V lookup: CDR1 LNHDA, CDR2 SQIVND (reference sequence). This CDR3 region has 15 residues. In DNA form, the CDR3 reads TGTGCCAGTAGCCCGACAGGGTGGGAAACCTACGAGCAGTACTTC. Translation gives CASSPTGWETYEQYF.

CDR3 sequence: CASSSYLRDRERETQYF. CDR3 nucleotide sequence: TGCGCCAGCAGCTCCTATCTGAGAGATCGCGAACGAGAGACCCAGTACTTC. This chain connects TRBV5-1 to TRBJ2-5, with no clear D. The CDR3 extends over 17 amino acids. The V gene lost 3 bases and the J gene lost 4 bases, with 22 bases spanning the gap. The germline gives CDR1 SGHRS, CDR2 YFSETQ. The whole variable domain, filled in from reference TRBV5-1 and TRBJ2-5, reads KAGVTQTPRYLIKTRGQQVTLSCSPISGHRSVSWYQQTPGQGLQFLFEYFSETQRNKGNFPGRFSGRQFSNSRSEMNVSTLELGDSALYLCASSSYLRDRERETQYFGPGTRLLVL.

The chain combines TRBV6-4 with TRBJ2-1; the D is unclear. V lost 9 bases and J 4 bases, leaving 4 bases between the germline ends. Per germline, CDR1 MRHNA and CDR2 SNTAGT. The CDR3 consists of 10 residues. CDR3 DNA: TGTGCCAGATTATACAATGAGCAGTTCTTC. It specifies CARLYNEQFF.

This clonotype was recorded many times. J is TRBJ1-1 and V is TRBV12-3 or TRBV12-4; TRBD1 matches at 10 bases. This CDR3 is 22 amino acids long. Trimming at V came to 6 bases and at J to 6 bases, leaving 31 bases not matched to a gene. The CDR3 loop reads CASRLFTPGQGPSVGRGAEAFF. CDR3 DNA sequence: TGTGCCAGCAGATTGTTTACTCCGGGACAGGGGCCCTCGGTCGGGAGGGGCGCTGAAGCTTTCTTT.

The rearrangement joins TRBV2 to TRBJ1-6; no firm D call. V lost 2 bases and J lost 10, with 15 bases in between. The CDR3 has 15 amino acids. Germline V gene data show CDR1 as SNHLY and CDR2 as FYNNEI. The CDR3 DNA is TGTGCCAGCAGTGAAACCCACATCCAAGGATCACCCCTCCACTTT. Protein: CASSETHIQGSPLHF.

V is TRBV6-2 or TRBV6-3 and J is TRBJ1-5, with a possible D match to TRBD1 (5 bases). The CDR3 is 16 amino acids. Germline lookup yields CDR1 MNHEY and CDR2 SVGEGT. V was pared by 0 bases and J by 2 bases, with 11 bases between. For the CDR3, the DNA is TGTGCCAGCAGTTACTCGACGGGGGTAGGCAATCAGCCCCAGCATTTT. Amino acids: CASSYSTGVGNQPQHF.

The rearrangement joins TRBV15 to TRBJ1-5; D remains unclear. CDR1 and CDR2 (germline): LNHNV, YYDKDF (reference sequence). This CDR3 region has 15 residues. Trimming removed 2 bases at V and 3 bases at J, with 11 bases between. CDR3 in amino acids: CATSRPKEYNQPQHF. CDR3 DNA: TGTGCCACCAGCAGACCAAAAGAATACAATCAGCCCCAGCATTTT. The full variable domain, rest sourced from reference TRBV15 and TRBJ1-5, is DAMVIQNPRYQVTQFGKPVTLSCSQTLNHNVMYWYQQKSSQAPKLLFHYYDKDFNNEADTPDNFQSRRPNTSFCFLDIRSPGLGDTAMYLCATSRPKEYNQPQHFGDGTRLSIL.

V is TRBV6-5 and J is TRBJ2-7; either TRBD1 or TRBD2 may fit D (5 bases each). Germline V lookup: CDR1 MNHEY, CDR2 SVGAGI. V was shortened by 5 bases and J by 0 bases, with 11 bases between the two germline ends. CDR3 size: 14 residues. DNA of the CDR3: TGTGCCAGCAGTCGGGACGCCCACTCCTACGAGCAGTACTTC. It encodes CASSRDAHSYEQYF.